This passage covers 23 T cell receptor beta chains from one sample sequenced in a study of blood T cell repertoires in COVID-19. Here immunoSEQ multiplex PCR was the method, and the copy in TCRdb shows in-frame clones only, minus some. The sample carries fewer than 200,000 clones, about 85% recorded once. The source material was peripheral blood. The origin of the receptors is a woman of 80 years or more with acute or convalescent COVID-19.

The chain carries TRBV5-4 and TRBJ1-1; D call uncertain. This CDR3 is 15 amino acids long. From germline, CDR1 is SGHNT and CDR2 YYREEE (reference sequence). The V and J ends lost 5 bases and 0 bases respectively, with 14 bases between them. CDR3 coding DNA: TGTGCCAGCAGTCATCGGACTGTACTGAACACTGAAGCTTTCTTT. As protein: CASSHRTVLNTEAFF.

In its sample, this clone was seen once. CDR3 nucleotides: TGCAGCGCCCTTGACAGGGGGGAGACTGAAGCTTTCTTT. This codes for CSALDRGETEAFF. The J gene is TRBJ1-1, the V gene TRBV29-1, with TRBD1 matching over 9 bases. Looked up from germline, CDR1 is SQVTM and CDR2 is ANQGSEA. This CDR3 comprises 13 residues. Losses at the gene ends were 7 bases for V and 5 bases for J; bases not matched to a gene: 8.

The V call is TRBV6-5, the J call TRBJ1-2; tentative D call: TRBD1 (5 bases). The CDR3 loop spans 13 amino acids. The germline gives CDR1 MNHEY, CDR2 SVGAGI. Trimming shortened V by 0 bases and J by 8 bases, and 10 bases separated the two germline ends. The CDR3 bases are TGTGCCAGCAGTTACTCGCCAGGGTTCGGCTACACCTTC. Amino acids: CASSYSPGFGYTF.

Only a few counts were recorded for this clone. This chain's CDR3 is CASSSYGTDTQYF. CDR3 nucleotides: TGTGCCAGCAGCTCCTATGGCACAGATACGCAGTATTTT. The chain carries TRBV13 and TRBJ2-3, with unresolved D. CDR3 length equals 13 residues. The germline gives CDR1 PRHDT, CDR2 FYEKMQ (reference sequence). Trimming took off 4 bases at V and 1 base at J, with 6 bases between the two ends.

This chain connects TRBV23-1 to TRBJ2-3, with TRBD2 matching over 8 bases. TRBV23-1 is an ORF, with its function uncertain. After removal of 7 bases from V and 1 base from J, the junction contained 10 bases not matched to a gene. This CDR3 comprises 16 residues. DNA for the CDR3: TGCGCCAGCACTAAGGGACGGGAGGGGGGCACAGATACGCAGTATTTT. Its translation: CASTKGREGGTDTQYF.

This CDR3 reads CASSSYGGDTQYF. The CDR3 DNA follows: TGTGCCAGTAGTTCCTACGGGGGGGATACGCAGTATTTT. The chain joins TRBV19 to TRBJ2-3, with 7 bases lining up with TRBD2. The CDR3 runs to 13 residues. The germline gives CDR1 LNHDA, CDR2 SQIVND (reference sequence). The V and J ends lost 5 bases and 6 bases, in that order; junction bases with no gene match: 5.

V is TRBV2 and J is TRBJ1-2, with 8 bases lining up with TRBD1. The CDR3 has 14 residues. The trim removed 5 bases at V and 3 bases at J, leaving 5 bases unmatched. CDR1 and CDR2 (germline): SNHLY, FYNNEI. The CDR3 loop is CASSPLDRDYGYTF. The CDR3 bases are TGTGCCAGCAGTCCATTGGACAGGGACTATGGCTACACCTTC.

The V gene is TRBV7-2, the J gene TRBJ2-3, with D unclear. The V gene lost 3 bases and the J gene lost 0 bases, with 10 bases spanning the gap. The CDR3 is 15 residues long. Germline V gene sequence: CDR1 SGHTA, CDR2 FQGNSA. The CDR3 region has the DNA TGTGCCAGCAGCTTCCAGGTCCCTAGCACAGATACGCAGTATTTT. Its translation is CASSFQVPSTDTQYF.

V is TRBV19 and J is TRBJ2-7; 11 nucleotides align to TRBD2. The V segment lost 5 bases and the J segment 7 bases; nucleotides outside the gene matches: 7. The length of the CDR3 is 14 residues. Germline loops: CDR1 LNHDA, CDR2 SQIVND (reference sequence). The CDR3 is CASSPTSGVGEQYF. In DNA, the CDR3 is TGTGCCAGTAGTCCGACTAGCGGGGTAGGGGAGCAGTACTTC.

This clone was detected many times. This rearrangement joins TRBV20-1 to TRBJ1-6; 10 bases fit TRBD1. Germline V gene data show CDR1 as DFQATT and CDR2 as SNEGSKA (reference sequence). J was trimmed by 10 bases and V by 3 bases; bases with no gene match: 12. The CDR3 loop spans 16 amino acids. The CDR3 nucleotides are TGCAGTGCTAGTATGACAGGGGGCGAGTTTGACTCACCCCTCCACTTT. Translated: CSASMTGGEFDSPLHF.

The chain carries TRBV11-2 and TRBJ2-3; TRBD2 agrees at 8 bases. Per the germline V gene, CDR1 is SGHAT and CDR2 is FQNNGV. This CDR3 region has 16 residues. The trim removed 4 bases at V and 3 bases at J, leaving 9 bases unmatched. This CDR3 reads CASSSQRGRGTDTQYF. The CDR3 DNA sequence: TGTGCCAGCAGCTCGCAGCGGGGGAGGGGGACAGATACGCAGTATTTT.

With respect to this clone: One end of the junction varies from germline; a read error may be responsible. This sample includes further DNA sequences coding for the same CDR3. The chain recombines TRBV4-3 with TRBJ1-6; D ambiguous. Germline CDR1 reads LGHNA; CDR2 reads YSLEER. The CDR3 extends over 12 amino acids. The CDR3 DNA reads TGCGCTAGCAGCCGAGGCCTTTCACCCCTCCACTTT. As protein: CASSRGLSPLHF.

This clone was picked up a small number of times. The V and J genes are TRBV27 and TRBJ1-2; D ambiguous. Germline CDR1 reads MNHEY; CDR2 reads SMNVEV (reference sequence). Trimming left V 3 bases short and J 6 bases short, with 14 bases between. The CDR3 is made up of 14 amino acids. CDR3 DNA: TGTGCCAGCAGTTTCCGTGGAGGGTATGATGGCTACACCTTC. As protein: CASSFRGGYDGYTF.

This chain connects TRBV21-1 to TRBJ1-5; TRBD1, as called in the table, went unchecked against the DNA. TRBV21-1 is labeled a pseudogene. The CDR3 extends over 16 amino acids. Here the CDR3 DNA reads TGTGCCAGCAGGACAAGGGACAGTTGGGACAATCAGCCCCAGCATTTT. Amino acid sequence: CASRTRDSWDNQPQHF.

The chain is built from TRBV19 and TRBJ1-3; 8 nucleotides line up with TRBD1. The CDR3 has 14 residues. CDR1 LNHDA and CDR2 SQIVND come from the germline V gene (reference sequence). V dropped 8 bases and J dropped 0; count of bases not matched to a gene: 3. CDR3 protein: CASATGGSGNTIYF. CDR3 nucleotide sequence: TGTGCCAGTGCCACAGGGGGCTCTGGAAACACCATATATTTT.

This chain connects TRBV6-5 to TRBJ2-7; 8 nucleotides agree with TRBD1. The germline gives CDR1 MNHEY, CDR2 SVGAGI. The CDR3 contains 16 residues. V was pared by 2 bases and J by 1 base, with 7 bases of the junction left unmatched. CDR3 protein: CASSYVLGTGSYEQYF. CDR3 coding DNA: TGTGCCAGCAGTTACGTACTCGGGACAGGTTCCTACGAGCAGTACTTC.

The chain combines TRBV7-9 with TRBJ2-1; 8 bases align to TRBD2. The CDR3 contains 16 residues. With 4 bases clipped from V and 4 bases from J, the junction kept 9 bases outside the gene matches. Germline V gene lookup returns CDR1 SEHNR and CDR2 FQNEAQ (reference sequence). CDR3 nucleotide sequence: TGTGCCAGCAGCTCCTTAGCGGGGCCTGCTTACAATGAGCAGTTCTTC. It is translated as CASSSLAGPAYNEQFF.

The chain uses TRBV19 and TRBJ2-7; 10 bases line up with TRBD1. This CDR3 is built from 14 residues. The J segment lost 3 bases and the V segment lost 6 bases, leaving 5 bases of the junction unmatched. Germline V gene data show CDR1 as LNHDA and CDR2 as SQIVND (reference sequence). The CDR3: CASRGTGEGYEQYF. The DNA for the CDR3 is TGTGCCAGTAGGGGGACAGGGGAAGGCTACGAGCAGTACTTC.

This chain connects TRBV21-1 to TRBJ2-3; the table assigns TRBD2, which was not confirmed against the DNA. TRBV21-1 is a pseudogene segment. The length of the CDR3 is 12 residues. CDR3 bases: TGTGCCAGCAGCCCCCCGGGACTTACGCAGTATTTT. Protein product: CASSPPGLTQYF.

This clone was detected only a few times. V and J are TRBV4-2 and TRBJ1-5, with D possibly TRBD1 on 5 matching bases. This CDR3 region has 17 residues. V was pared by 0 bases and J by 0 bases, with 12 bases between. Germline CDR1 and CDR2: LGHNA and YNFKEQ. CDR3 amino acids: CASSQERDGYSNQPQHF. The CDR3, as DNA: TGTGCCAGCAGCCAAGAGCGGGACGGATATAGCAATCAGCCCCAGCATTTT.

The chain joins TRBV15 to TRBJ1-5; 11 bases match TRBD1. Germline-derived CDR1 and CDR2 are LNHNV and YYDKDF (reference sequence). V was pared by 3 bases and J by 1 base, with 11 bases of the junction left unmatched. This CDR3 has 19 amino acids. CDR3 bases: TGTGCCACCAGCAGCTTTGGGGACAGGGGGTCCTGGAGCAATCAGCCCCAGCATTTT. Translating gives CATSSFGDRGSWSNQPQHF. The whole variable domain, remainder taken from reference TRBV15 and TRBJ1-5, is DAMVIQNPRYQVTQFGKPVTLSCSQTLNHNVMYWYQQKSSQAPKLLFHYYDKDFNNEADTPDNFQSRRPNTSFCFLDIRSPGLGDTAMYLCATSSFGDRGSWSNQPQHFGDGTRLSIL.

The rearrangement uses TRBV3-1 (or the pseudogene TRBV3-2) and TRBJ2-1; D is uncertain. Between the trimmed V and J ends, which lost 1 base and 7 bases, there was a span of 8 bases. The CDR3 contains 13 residues. CDR1 is LGHDT, CDR2 YNNKEL, per germline (reference sequence). CDR3 protein: CASSQVTGNEQFF. The CDR3 DNA reads TGTGCCAGCAGCCAAGTAACGGGTAATGAGCAGTTCTTC.

This clone was recorded only once. The chain has TRBV6-2 or TRBV6-3 and TRBJ2-2; 10 bases fit TRBD2. Germline loops: CDR1 MNHEY, CDR2 SVGEGT. This CDR3 is built from 17 residues. The V gene end was trimmed by 4 bases and the J gene end by 0 bases; junction bases not matched to a gene: 5. The CDR3 here is CASSWLAGDPNTGELFF. The CDR3 region has the DNA TGTGCCAGCAGTTGGCTAGCGGGGGACCCGAACACCGGGGAGCTGTTTTTT.